This TCR beta chain was sequenced during a study of T cell responses to AZD1222 COVID-19 vaccine. On the study more broadly: Second doses at about 4 or about 12 weeks were pooled. Whole-study findings and limits: Only 5 to 7 AZD1222 recipients tested seropositive at baseline. The CD4 TCRs associated with vaccination extended across spike and predominated at 160-218 and 743-854.

This table comes from immunoSEQ multiplex PCR, and its TCRdb copy is limited to in-frame clones, with some not included. Of around 200,000 clones in the sample, approximately 93% were seen once. With regard to this clone: The target antigen is unknown.

With 5 bases removed from V and 1 base from J, the gap between germline ends came to 8 bases. Germline V gene data show CDR1 as MNHEY and CDR2 as SMNVEV (reference sequence). The CDR3 has 13 residues. The chain combines TRBV27 with TRBJ1-2; D gene uncertain. The sample was peripheral blood, taken on day 0 of AZD1222 vaccination. The source is an adult in good health. The CDR3 reads CASSPINNYGYTF. The CDR3 coding sequence is TGTGCCAGCAGTCCGATTAATAACTATGGCTACACCTTC.